This TCR beta chain was observed in a study of OX40 agonist ivuxolimab in advanced cancers. Autoimmune disease history or systemic immunosuppression led to patients being barred. The V end lost 8 bases, the J end lost 0 bases, and 11 bases lay between the germline ends. Germline V CDR1 and CDR2: MDHEN, SYDVKM. The CDR3 consists of 13 residues. Some clones are missing from TCRdb's copy, which holds only in-frame ones; the method was immunoSEQ multiplex PCR. The sample lists 45,000 to 50,000 clones, about 89% occurring once. This chain joins TRBV28 and TRBJ2-7; possibly TRBD1 for D (5 bases). The receptor comes from an adult with an advanced solid tumor such as melanoma, head and neck, liver or kidney cancer. The sample consisted of CD4+ or CD8+ T cells sorted from blood, taken in a trial of the OX40 agonist ivuxolimab. CDR3 nucleotides: TGTGCCAGCGGGCAGGGAAGCTCCTACGAGCAGTACTTC. Translated: CASGQGSSYEQYF. The full variable domain, with the rest looked up from reference TRBV28 and TRBJ2-7, is DVKVTQSSRYLVKRTGEKVFLECVQDMDHENMFWYRQDPGLGLRLIYFSYDVKMKEKGDIPEGYSVSREKKERFSLILESASTNQTSMYLCASGQGSSYEQYFGPGTRLTVT.